The TCR beta chain under discussion was sequenced for a study of blood T cells in healthy people across ages. Overall study context: About one barcoded beta molecule per two T cells was the capture yield of template switching.

Primed by a sample-barcoded 5' primer and a J-beta primer mix, a second PCR proceeded for 7 to 11 cycles. Every single cDNA molecule received a tag from a template-switch adaptor with 12 random nucleotides. Using its own MiXCR run on the 5' RACE reads, TCRdb lists one record per CDR3 protein. The table shows around 900,000 distinct CDR3 sequences, with 25% to 35% occurring only once. The study isolated at least 7 million PBMCs from each sample. The CDR3 runs to 14 residues. J lost 2 bases, V lost 6 bases, and 2 bases had no gene match. Looked up from germline, CDR1 is MNHEY and CDR2 is SVGAGI. This clonotype was detected only a few times.

This TCR was sampled from a woman over 75 in good health. The V gene is TRBV6-5, the J gene TRBJ2-1, with 9 bases identical to TRBD2. Sequenced: blood. CDR3 sequence: CASRKRGAYNEQFF. Written as DNA, the CDR3 is TGTGCCAGCAGGAAGCGGGGGGCCTACAATGAGCAGTTCTTC.